These 2 T cell receptor beta chains came from one sample sequenced in a study of T cell responses to AZD1222 COVID-19 vaccine. TCRdb keeps only in-frame clones here, not all; method: immunoSEQ multiplex PCR. Here the sample spans roughly 120,000 clones, approximately 87% being singletons. The specimen comprised peripheral blood, sampled 28 days after the second AZD1222 dose. The receptors shown here come from an adult who received the AZD1222 COVID-19 vaccine.

This clone was found once. The V gene is TRBV7-2, the J gene TRBJ1-1; D is uncertain. The CDR3 covers 13 residues. Germline CDR1 and CDR2: SGHTA and FQGNSA. Trimming cost V 5 bases and J 0 bases, with 7 bases left between them. The CDR3 spells CASSPGMNTEAFF. The CDR3 DNA reads as TGTGCCAGCAGCCCCGGAATGAACACTGAAGCTTTCTTT.

This sequence joins TRBV7-2 and TRBJ2-1; D not resolved. Trimming shortened V by 2 bases and J by 7 bases, and 3 bases separated the two germline ends. CDR3 length: 11 residues. CDR1 SGHTA and CDR2 FQGNSA come from the germline V gene. The CDR3: CASSLTNEQFF. The CDR3 DNA sequence: TGTGCCAGCAGCTTAACGAATGAGCAGTTCTTC.